A single sample gave rise to the 14 T cell receptor beta chains below, sequenced in a study of cytomegalovirus exposure and HLA in healthy donors. Primers for the PCR totalled 60 Vbeta and 13 Jbeta. Clones were read by immunoSEQ multiplex PCR, and TCRdb kept only the in-frame ones, dropping some. In total, the table holds under 75,000 clones. Sample: PBMCs. The receptors were sampled from a female donor in good health and CMV-seropositive.

This chain joins TRBV5-1 and TRBJ1-2; possible D gene TRBD1, 6 bases. The CDR3 consists of 16 residues. Trimming left V 2 bases short and J 2 bases short, with 16 bases between. Per the germline V gene, CDR1 is SGHRS and CDR2 is YFSETQ. For the CDR3, the DNA is TGCGCCAGCAGCTTTCTGGGGGCCGGGGGGAACTATGGCTACACCTTC. Its translation is CASSFLGAGGNYGYTF.

The chain is built from TRBV6-1 and TRBJ2-5; 11 bases match TRBD2. This CDR3 spans 17 amino acids. CDR1 and CDR2 (germline): MNHNS, SASEGT. V was pared by 3 bases and J by 2 bases, with 8 bases of the junction left unmatched. The CDR3 loop is CASSDILAGAYQETQYF. CDR3 in DNA: TGTGCCAGCAGTGATATACTAGCGGGGGCCTATCAAGAGACCCAGTACTTC.

The chain uses TRBV19 and TRBJ1-2, with D maybe TRBD1 (5 bases). The V gene's germline CDR1 is LNHDA and CDR2 SQIVND (reference sequence). CDR3 length equals 14 residues. Trimming took off 6 bases at V and 4 bases at J, with 15 bases between the two ends. The CDR3 region has the DNA TGTGCCAGTAGGTCCCGGGGGGATGGCTATGGCTACACCTTC. Translated, it gives CASRSRGDGYGYTF.

The rearrangement uses TRBV30 and TRBJ1-4; D is possibly TRBD1 (5 bases). This CDR3 region has 14 residues. Germline loops: CDR1 GTSNPN, CDR2 SVGIG (reference sequence). Between the trimmed V and J ends, which lost 4 bases and 6 bases, there was a span of 15 bases. The CDR3 loop reads CAWKFRAPYEKLFF. CDR3 nucleotide sequence: TGTGCCTGGAAATTCAGGGCACCGTATGAAAAACTGTTTTTT.

Note on this clone: Compared with germline, one end of the junction differs, possibly owing to a read error. The CDR3 bases are TGCGCCAGCAGCCCCAAACTAGCCGGGAGCTCCGACAATGAGCAGTTCTTC. This sequence encodes CASSPKLAGSSDNEQFF. The chain is built from TRBV4-3 and TRBJ2-1, with D maybe TRBD2 (6 bases). CDR1 and CDR2 (germline): LGHNA, YSLEER. The CDR3 covers 17 residues.

The rearrangement joins TRBV28 to TRBJ2-7; weak D call: TRBD2 (6 bases). CDR1 MDHEN and CDR2 SYDVKM come from the germline V gene. V lost 1 base, J lost 3 bases, and 10 bases lay in between. The CDR3 has 14 residues. The DNA of the CDR3 is TGTGCCAGCAGTTTATTTGGGGGAGGCTACGAGCAGTACTTC. Its protein product is CASSLFGGGYEQYF.

This chain joins TRBV4-1 and TRBJ2-4, with 11 bases that match TRBD1. This CDR3 comprises 21 residues. Trimming took 1 base from V and 3 from J; bases not matched to a gene: 17. CDR1 and CDR2 (germline): MGHRA, YSYEKL. Here the CDR3 reads CASSQGPGGTGGEIVKNIQYF. Written as DNA, the CDR3 is TGCGCCAGCAGCCAAGGGCCGGGGGGGACAGGGGGTGAAATAGTCAAAAACATTCAGTACTTC.

The chain combines TRBV6-1 with TRBJ1-1, with D perhaps matching TRBD1 (5 bases). This CDR3 spans 17 amino acids. With 3 bases removed from V and 1 base from J, the gap between germline ends came to 18 bases. Germline lookup yields CDR1 MNHNS and CDR2 SASEGT. CDR3 sequence reads: CASSDPGGYTWNTEAFF. In nucleotides, the CDR3 is TGTGCCAGCAGTGACCCGGGGGGGTATACCTGGAACACTGAAGCTTTCTTT.

This chain connects TRBV30 to TRBJ2-7, with 11 positions matching TRBD2. The V and J ends lost 7 bases and 3 bases, in that order; junction bases with no gene match: 8. The CDR3 contains 14 residues. From germline, CDR1 is GTSNPN and CDR2 SVGIG (reference sequence). CDR3 in amino acids: CASVTSGNIYEQYF. In DNA form, the CDR3 reads TGTGCCTCGGTGACTAGCGGGAATATCTACGAGCAGTACTTC.

V gene TRBV14 combines with J gene TRBJ1-1; D may be TRBD1 (5 bases). Germline CDR1 and CDR2: SGHDN and FVKESK. The V gene lost 2 bases and the J gene lost 9 bases, with 16 bases spanning the gap. CDR3 size: 14 residues. In DNA, the CDR3 is TGTGCCAGCAGCCAAAAAGGGGTCCCGTTGAAAGCTTTCTTT. As protein: CASSQKGVPLKAFF. Using reference TRBV14 and TRBJ1-1 for the parts outside the CDR3, the full variable domain is EAGVTQFPSHSVIEKGQTVTLRCDPISGHDNLYWYRRVMGKEIKFLLHFVKESKQDESGMPNNRFLAERTGGTYSTLKVQPAELEDSGVYFCASSQKGVPLKAFFGQGTRLTVV.

This chain connects TRBV7-8 to TRBJ1-1, with 7 bases fitting TRBD1. From germline, CDR1 is SGHVS and CDR2 FQNEAQ. The CDR3 is made up of 14 amino acids. The V gene end was trimmed by 5 bases and the J gene end by 3 bases; junction bases not matched to a gene: 6. Here the CDR3 reads CASSPGQMHTEAFF. CDR3 nucleotide sequence: TGTGCCAGCAGCCCGGGACAGATGCACACTGAAGCTTTCTTT. Full variable domain (rest looked up from reference TRBV7-8 and TRBJ1-1): GAGVSQSPRYKVAKRGQDVALRCDPISGHVSLFWYQQALGQGPEFLTYFQNEAQLDKSGLPSDRFFAERPEGSVSTLKIQRTQQEDSAVYLCASSPGQMHTEAFFGQGTRLTVV.

The chain carries TRBV11-2 and TRBJ1-1; D is perhaps TRBD1 (6 bases). The V gene lost 3 bases and the J gene lost 2 bases, with 16 bases spanning the gap. The CDR3 spans 16 residues. The germline V gene has CDR1 SGHAT and CDR2 FQNNGV. CDR3 coding DNA: TGTGCCAGCAGCTTGGGGCGGACAGATAGAAACACTGAAGCTTTCTTT. Translating it yields CASSLGRTDRNTEAFF.

CDR3 nucleotides: TGTGCCTGGAGAGCGGGGGAGACCCAGTACTTC. This gives the protein CAWRAGETQYF. The chain has TRBV30 and TRBJ2-5, with 7 bases aligning to TRBD2. Germline V gene lookup returns CDR1 GTSNPN and CDR2 SVGIG (reference sequence). V trimming: 3 bases; J trimming: 5 bases; junction bases outside the gene matches: 0. The CDR3 has 11 amino acids.

The chain is built from TRBV4-3 and TRBJ2-7; 9 bases fit TRBD1. The germline gives CDR1 LGHNA, CDR2 YSLEER. Trimming removed 3 bases from V and 3 bases from J; junction bases left unmatched: 12. The CDR3 covers 17 residues. Here the CDR3 reads CASSQDQSTGGIYEQYF. The CDR3 DNA sequence: TGCGCCAGCAGCCAGGATCAATCGACAGGGGGAATCTACGAGCAGTACTTC.